One sample yielded the 13 T cell receptor beta chains listed below, sequenced in a study of blood T cell repertoires in COVID-19. Profiled with immunoSEQ multiplex PCR; TCRdb holds only in-frame clones, not every one. The sample lists a few hundred thousand clones, about nine tenths occurring once. Sequencing was performed on peripheral blood. Receptors originate from a woman aged 55-75 years with acute or convalescent COVID-19.

The chain joins TRBV7-3 to TRBJ2-2, with 16 bases that match TRBD2. The CDR3 contains 19 residues. Germline V gene lookup returns CDR1 SGHTA and CDR2 FQGTGA. With V trimmed by 5 bases and J by 2 bases, 8 bases remained unmatched. CDR3 sequence reads: CASSIPGLAGGPNTGELFF. CDR3 coding DNA: TGTGCCAGCAGCATCCCGGGACTAGCGGGGGGGCCTAACACCGGGGAGCTGTTTTTT.

Only one count was recorded for this clone. V usage is TRBV4-1 and J usage is TRBJ2-5; D might be TRBD1 (6 bases). The V end was cut by 3 bases, the J end by 5 bases, with 16 bases between. Germline V gene sequence: CDR1 MGHRA, CDR2 YSYEKL. The CDR3 is 15 residues long. CDR3 protein: CASSQTLQGRETQYF. The CDR3 DNA sequence: TGCGCCAGCAGCCAGACCCTACAGGGTCGGGAGACCCAGTACTTC.

This clone occurred a few times. The chain carries TRBV6-5 and TRBJ1-2; D unclear. V was cut by 4 bases and J by 0 bases, with 3 bases left in between. Germline V CDR1 and CDR2: MNHEY, SVGAGI. This CDR3 has 12 residues. The CDR3, as DNA: TGTGCCAGCAGTTCATCTAACTATGGCTACACCTTC. This gives the protein CASSSSNYGYTF.

V gene TRBV19 combines with J gene TRBJ2-1; 12 bases align to TRBD1. The V segment lost 1 base and the J segment 7 bases; nucleotides outside the gene matches: 5. CDR1 and CDR2 (germline): LNHDA, SQIVND (reference sequence). The CDR3 consists of 16 residues. This CDR3 reads CASSIAGTGGQNEQFF. The CDR3 nucleotides read TGTGCCAGTAGTATAGCAGGGACAGGGGGCCAGAATGAGCAGTTCTTC. The entire variable domain, with the rest obtained from reference TRBV19 and TRBJ2-1, is as follows: DGGITQSPKYLFRKEGQNVTLSCEQNLNHDAMYWYRQDPGQGLRLIYYSQIVNDFQKGDIAEGYSVSREKKESFPLTVTSAQKNPTAFYLCASSIAGTGGQNEQFFGPGTRLTVL.

J is TRBJ2-1 and V is TRBV14; no definite D call. The CDR3 covers 14 residues. Trimming took 0 bases from V and 6 from J, leaving 9 bases between them. Germline V gives CDR1 SGHDN, CDR2 FVKESK. Written as DNA, the CDR3 is TGTGCCAGCAGCCAAGAATACAGATTCAATGAGCAGTTCTTC. This codes for CASSQEYRFNEQFF. The full variable domain, its missing parts supplied by reference TRBV14 and TRBJ2-1, is EAGVTQFPSHSVIEKGQTVTLRCDPISGHDNLYWYRRVMGKEIKFLLHFVKESKQDESGMPNNRFLAERTGGTYSTLKVQPAELEDSGVYFCASSQEYRFNEQFFGPGTRLTVL.

The rearrangement uses TRBV10-3 and TRBJ1-2, with 7 bases aligning to TRBD1. Germline V gene lookup returns CDR1 ENHRY and CDR2 SYGVKD. Trimming took 3 bases from V and 10 from J; bases not matched to a gene: 8. The CDR3 runs to 13 residues. The CDR3 sequence: CAISDGTVFDYTF. The CDR3 region has the DNA TGTGCCATCAGTGACGGGACAGTCTTCGACTACACCTTC.

The V call is TRBV18, the J call TRBJ1-6; 9 positions match TRBD1. The germline V gene has CDR1 KGHSH and CDR2 LQKENI. V gave up 3 bases and J gave up 8 bases; unmatched junction bases: 8. The CDR3 extends over 16 amino acids. The CDR3 bases are TGTGCCAGCTCACCCCGGGGACAGGGTGGGGATTCACCCCTCCACTTT. It specifies CASSPRGQGGDSPLHF.

This chain connects TRBV30 to TRBJ1-3, with 8 bases identical to TRBD1. V shed 1 base, J shed 1 base, and the junction held 3 bases outside the gene matches. The CDR3 totals 15 residues. Germline lookup yields CDR1 GTSNPN and CDR2 SVGIG (reference sequence). In nucleotides, the CDR3 is TGTGCCTGGAGTGGTGACAGGGGATCTGGAAACACCATATATTTT. This encodes CAWSGDRGSGNTIYF. Supplemented by reference TRBV30 and TRBJ1-3, the full variable domain reads SQTIHQWPATLVQPVGSPLSLECTVEGTSNPNLYWYRQAAGRGLQLLFYSVGIGQISSEVPQNLSASRPQDRQFILSSKKLLLSDSGFYLCAWSGDRGSGNTIYFGEGSWLTVV.

This chain connects TRBV5-1 to TRBJ2-3; the D gene is possibly TRBD1 (6 bases). The germline V and J ends were trimmed by 7 bases and 1 base, with 19 bases remaining between them. The CDR3 runs 16 residues. Germline V gene sequence: CDR1 SGHRS, CDR2 YFSETQ. CDR3 sequence: CASGFPRGRGTDTQYF. The DNA of the CDR3 is TGCGCCAGCGGGTTTCCCAGGGGAAGAGGCACAGATACGCAGTATTTT. Full variable domain (rest looked up from reference TRBV5-1 and TRBJ2-3): KAGVTQTPRYLIKTRGQQVTLSCSPISGHRSVSWYQQTPGQGLQFLFEYFSETQRNKGNFPGRFSGRQFSNSRSEMNVSTLELGDSALYLCASGFPRGRGTDTQYFGPGTRLTVL.

The V and J genes are TRBV27 and TRBJ1-5, with TRBD1 matching over 7 bases. Looked up from germline, CDR1 is MNHEY and CDR2 is SMNVEV (reference sequence). The junction had 9 bases not matched to a gene; V was cut back by 6 bases and J by 4 bases. The CDR3 length is 15 residues. CDR3 sequence (DNA): TGTGCCAGCAGAGCTCGACAGGGCGGGAATCAGCCCCAGCATTTT. It codes for CASRARQGGNQPQHF.

The chain uses TRBV11-3 and TRBJ2-1, with TRBD1 identical over 8 bases. Trimming cost V 5 bases and J 6 bases; bases outside gene matches: 3. CDR1 and CDR2 from the germline V gene are SGHNT and YENEEA. This CDR3 comprises 13 residues. This CDR3 is CASSPGQVNEQFF. In DNA, the CDR3 is TGTGCCAGCAGCCCGGGACAGGTCAATGAGCAGTTCTTC.

J is TRBJ1-2 and V is TRBV6-5; 7 bases fit TRBD1. Germline V gives CDR1 MNHEY, CDR2 SVGAGI. V dropped 8 bases and J dropped 2; count of bases not matched to a gene: 5. The CDR3 loop spans 13 amino acids. The CDR3 bases are TGTGCCAGCGTAGGACAGGAAAACTATGGCTACACCTTC. Its protein product is CASVGQENYGYTF.

A single count supports this clone. J is TRBJ2-7 and V is TRBV28, with D perhaps matching TRBD2 (5 bases). The CDR3 runs to 13 residues. Trimming cost V 3 bases and J 4 bases, with 10 bases left between them. Germline V gene lookup returns CDR1 MDHEN and CDR2 SYDVKM. CDR3 in amino acids: CASSLRVAYEQYF. The CDR3 DNA reads TGTGCCAGCAGTTTGAGGGTAGCGTACGAGCAGTACTTC.